A selection of T cell receptor beta chains follows, all from one sample in a study of Ad26.COV2.S vaccination and SARS-CoV-2 variants. Libraries were prepared by immunoSEQ multiplex PCR; TCRdb keeps only in-frame clonotypes and omits some of them. The sample lists roughly 680,000 clones; around 92% were seen once. This material consisted of peripheral blood, taken in a trial of Ad26.COV2.S vaccine versus placebo. The receptors were gathered from a person between 18 and 60 years old who received the Ad26.COV2.S COVID-19 vaccine or a placebo. Each CDR3 is given with its conserved first and last residue. The D gene is left open where the match is weak. Rows may omit the clone size; those that give it use once, few, many or a size class.

TRBV5-5	.	TRBD2	TRBJ2-2	TGTGCCAGCAGCTTGGCCGGGACTAGCAAGGGCGGGGAGCTGTTTTTT	CASSLAGTSKGGELFF
TRBV7-3	.	.	TRBJ2-3	TGTGCCAGCAGCAGAGACACAAGCACAGATACGCAGTATTTT	CASSRDTSTDTQYF
TRBV30	.	TRBD1	TRBJ1-5	TGTGCCTGGAGTGTAGGGGGCCACAATCAGCCCCAGCATTTT	CAWSVGGHNQPQHF
TRBV2	.	.	TRBJ2-2	TGTGCCAGCAGTGTCGGGGGGACAGGCAACACCGGGGAGCTGTTTTTT	CASSVGGTGNTGELFF
TRBV7-6	.	.	TRBJ1-5	TGTGCCAGCAGCTTAGGGGGGGCCCATCAGCCCCAGCATTTT	CASSLGGAHQPQHF
TRBV5-1	.	.	TRBJ2-7	TGCGCCAGCAGCTTGGCCAACGTTCGTTTGGAGCAGTACTTC	CASSLANVRLEQYF
TRBV7-3	once	.	TRBJ1-1	TGTGCCAGCAGCCAAACTGGGGAGACTGAAGCTTTCTTT	CASSQTGETEAFF
TRBV5-1	.	.	TRBJ1-4	TGCGCCAGCAGCTTGTCCCAGGCTACTGAAAAACTGTTTTTT	CASSLSQATEKLFF
TRBV30	.	.	TRBJ1-6	TGTGCCTGGAGTGGGGATATTGATAATTCACCCCTCCACTTT	CAWSGDIDNSPLHF
TRBV4-1	.	TRBD2	TRBJ2-5	TGCGCCAGCAGCCAAGATCGGGGGGTCCAAGAGACCCAGTACTTC	CASSQDRGVQETQYF
TRBV6-4	.	TRBD1	TRBJ1-3	TGTGCCAGCACGGACAGGGGTGGCTCTGGAAACACCATATATTTT	CASTDRGGSGNTIYF
TRBV4-1	.	TRBD1	TRBJ1-4	TGCGCCAGCAGCCCCGGGACAGGGGAAGAAAAACTGTTTTTT	CASSPGTGEEKLFF
TRBV7-2	few	.	TRBJ1-2	TGTGCCAGCAGCTTCCCGACTCCGAACTATGGCTACACCTTC	CASSFPTPNYGYTF
TRBV11-2	.	TRBD1	TRBJ2-3	TGTGCCAGCAGCCTACAGGGGGCAAGGACAGATACGCAGTATTTT	CASSLQGARTDTQYF
TRBV9	.	.	TRBJ1-4	TGTGCCAGCAGCGTCACTGGGGGCGGCGAAAAACTGTTTTTT	CASSVTGGGEKLFF
TRBV11-2	.	TRBD1	TRBJ2-6	TGTGCCAGCACCTCCGACAGGGGGCCCTCTGGGGCCAACGTCCTGACTTTC	CASTSDRGPSGANVLTF
TRBV5-4	.	.	TRBJ2-5	TGTGCCAGCAGCTATGCAGGGTTCGGAGAGACCCAGTACTTC	CASSYAGFGETQYF
TRBV27	.	.	TRBJ1-1	TGTGCCAGCAGTTTATATTCGGGGGTCGGCACTGAAGCTTTCTTT	CASSLYSGVGTEAFF
TRBV3-1/TRBV3-2	.	TRBD2	TRBJ2-3	TGTGCCAGCAGCCAAGAGATGAGGACTAGCGGGACAGATACGCAGTATTTT	CASSQEMRTSGTDTQYF
TRBV7-6	.	.	TRBJ2-5	TGTGCCAGCAGCCGAGATCGAGAGACCCAGTACTTC	CASSRDRETQYF
TRBV19	.	TRBD2	TRBJ2-2	TGTGCCAGTAGTATCCGGCCACTCGCGGGAGGCGGGGAGCTGTTTTTT	CASSIRPLAGGGELFF
TRBV6-5	.	.	TRBJ2-6	TGTGCCAGCAGTTACGGGTTCTCTGGGGCCAACGTCCTGACTTTC	CASSYGFSGANVLTF
TRBV7-9	.	.	TRBJ2-7	TGTGCCAGCAGCTTAGCATATGGGGCCTACGAGCAGTACTTC	CASSLAYGAYEQYF
TRBV19	.	TRBD2	TRBJ2-3	TGTGCCAGTACCCCCGTAGCGGGGGGCACAGATACGCAGTATTTT	CASTPVAGGTDTQYF
TRBV12-3/TRBV12-4	once	.	TRBJ1-1	TGTGCCAGCAGTTTAGTTTTCACTGAAGCTTTCTTT	CASSLVFTEAFF
TRBV11-3	.	.	TRBJ2-1	TGTGCCAGCAGCTTAGGGACCGGGACTCCTCAGATGGATGAGCAGTTCTTC	CASSLGTGTPQMDEQFF
TRBV5-1	few	.	TRBJ1-2	TGCGCCAGCAGCTTGGAGGCAGGGACAAGTTCGGGCTACACCTTC	CASSLEAGTSSGYTF
TRBV2	once	.	TRBJ1-2	TGTGCCAGCAGTGGAGGGCCCCTCGGCTACACCTTC	CASSGGPLGYTF
TRBV7-9	.	.	TRBJ2-1	TGTGCCAGCAGCCCCGGGGTTAGATTGTCCCCCCTATCCTACAATGAGCAGTTCTTC	CASSPGVRLSPLSYNEQFF
TRBV10-3	.	TRBD2	TRBJ2-5	TGTGCCATCAGTGACCCGGGGACTAGCGGGAGAAGGGAGACCCAGTACTTC	CAISDPGTSGRRETQYF
TRBV28	.	.	TRBJ1-5	TGTGCCAGCAGTTCCGGGCAGCCCCAGCATTTT	CASSSGQPQHF
TRBV11-3	.	TRBD2	TRBJ2-3	TGTGCCAGCAGCTTAGACTCTAGCGGGAGAAGCACAGATACGCAGTATTTT	CASSLDSSGRSTDTQYF
TRBV5-1	once	TRBD1	TRBJ1-2	TGCGCCAGCAGCTTGGGACAGGGGGCGACGGGCTACACCTTC	CASSLGQGATGYTF
TRBV3-1/TRBV3-2	.	.	TRBJ2-4	TGTGCCAGCAGCCAAGACATTAGAGTTGGGCCCAAAAACATTCAGTACTTC	CASSQDIRVGPKNIQYF
TRBV6-2/TRBV6-3	.	TRBD1	TRBJ2-3	TGTGCCAGCAGTTTTACAGGGGAAGGGGTGATCGGGCAGTATTTT	CASSFTGEGVIGQYF
TRBV19	.	TRBD2	TRBJ2-5	TGTGCCAGTAGTAGCAAGCGGGGGGAAGACCAAGAGACCCAGTACTTC	CASSSKRGEDQETQYF
TRBV7-3	.	.	TRBJ1-1	TGTGCCAGCAGCTTAAGCGGGTCTGACACTGAAGCTTTCTTT	CASSLSGSDTEAFF
TRBV21-1	.	.	TRBJ2-1	TGTGCCAGCAGCAAAGATGGAGACAGGGGGTCGCCCTACAATGAGCAGTTCTTC	CASSKDGDRGSPYNEQFF
TRBV19	.	TRBD1	TRBJ2-7	TGTGCCAGTAGTGTCGGCAGGGGGTCCTACGAGCAGTACTTC	CASSVGRGSYEQYF
TRBV30	.	.	TRBJ1-3	TGTGCCTGGAGCCGGGGCGGTGGAAACACCATATATTTT	CAWSRGGGNTIYF
TRBV6-4	.	TRBD2	TRBJ2-1	TGTGCCAGCAGTGACTCGCCGTCTAGCGGTAGTTTGGATGAGCAGTTCTTC	CASSDSPSSGSLDEQFF
TRBV23-1	.	TRBD1	TRBJ1-4	TGCGCCAGCAGTCAATCGACAGGGGCAGGAGAAAAACTGTTTTTT	CASSQSTGAGEKLFF
TRBV5-1	.	TRBD2	TRBJ2-1	TGCGCCAGCAGCTTGGCCCTAGCGGGGGGTGGTAATGAGCAGTTCTTC	CASSLALAGGGNEQFF
TRBV9	.	.	TRBJ1-6	TGTGCCAGCAGCTTACAACCGGCACTAGGTTCACCCCTCCACTTT	CASSLQPALGSPLHF
TRBV19	once	.	TRBJ2-2	TGTGCCAGTAGTATTCCCAGGGCCGGTAACACCGGGGAGCTGTTTTTT	CASSIPRAGNTGELFF